The TCR beta chain described here comes from a study of cytomegalovirus exposure and HLA in healthy donors. Across the study: Earlier results showed 117 million unique TCR beta sequences derived from approximately 180 million T cells.

On this clone: Its antigen is not known.

Whole-study findings and limits: Several of the most significant clusters appeared, in a later analysis, to be linked to common viral pathogens. TCR beta chains associated with HLA were, in a later analysis, more clonally expanded than equally common others. Earlier analysis looked at TCR beta V segments, and most were productive about 90% or about 30% of the time.

PCR was performed using 60 Vbeta and 13 Jbeta primers. Assay: immunoSEQ multiplex PCR; the TCRdb copy retains only in-frame clones and omits some. The sample lists approximately 170,000 clones, around 80% occurring once. The receptor's source is a woman in her thirties or forties in good health and CMV-seropositive. The material sequenced was PBMCs.

The CDR3 DNA is TGTGCCAGCAGCTTAGACCCGACAGGGGAAGGCACAGATACGCAGTATTTT. Its translation: CASSLDPTGEGTDTQYF. The V call is TRBV7-8, the J call TRBJ2-3, with 8 positions matching TRBD1. Germline CDR1 and CDR2: SGHVS and FQNEAQ. The CDR3 sequence is 17 residues long. The V and J ends lost 1 base and 1 base, in that order; junction bases with no gene match: 7.